The next 20 T cell receptor beta chains were all read from a single sample in a study of T cells in tuberculosis. After thawing and overnight rest, PBMC were stained with GMM-loaded CD1B tetramer, viability dye and anti-CD3 for sorting. C32 glucose monomycolate from Rhodococcus equi was loaded onto the CD1B tetramers. Some clones are missing from TCRdb's copy, which holds only in-frame ones; the method was immunoSEQ multiplex PCR. The sample includes tens of thousands of clones, roughly 93% seen only once; the top ten take approximately 2%. Sequencing was performed on CD1b-GMM tetramer-negative cells sorted from PBMCs. The receptor source for this set is an adult woman with latent tuberculosis.

The chain is built from TRBV15 and TRBJ2-6, with 13 bases identical to TRBD2. This CDR3 contains 20 residues. Trimming at V came to 0 bases and at J to 0 bases, leaving 5 bases not matched to a gene. Germline V gene sequence: CDR1 LNHNV, CDR2 YYDKDF (reference sequence). DNA for the CDR3: TGTGCCACCAGCAGAGATCCCAGACTAGCGGGGGGCTCTGGGGCCAACGTCCTGACTTTC. Translated: CATSRDPRLAGGSGANVLTF.

A few counts support this clone. The chain is built from TRBV9 and TRBJ1-3; 7 positions agree with TRBD1. Unmatched junction bases numbered 7, after V lost 4 bases and J lost 0 bases. CDR1 is SGDLS and CDR2 is YYNGEE in the germline V gene. The CDR3 totals 16 residues. The CDR3 DNA follows: TGTGCCAGCAGCTTACTTGGGACAGACTCTGGAAACACCATATATTTT. Amino acids: CASSLLGTDSGNTIYF.

This clone was detected only once. The chain recombines TRBV6-8 with TRBJ2-7, with D tentatively TRBD2 (7 bases). V shed 4 bases and J shed 2 bases, with 9 bases lying between them. Germline V lookup: CDR1 MNHGY, CDR2 SAAAGT. CDR3 length: 13 amino acids. CDR3 protein: CASSWGGPYEQYF. CDR3 in DNA: TGTGCCAGCAGTTGGGGGGGGCCCTACGAGCAGTACTTC.

The chain carries TRBV11-1 and TRBJ1-6; TRBD1 matches 9 bases. V shed 5 bases and J 10 bases; nucleotides not matched to a gene: 6. The CDR3 extends over 14 amino acids. Germline lookup yields CDR1 SGHAT and CDR2 FQDESV (reference sequence). CDR3 sequence reads: CASSPGQGGSPLHF. CDR3 bases: TGTGCCAGCAGCCCGGGACAGGGAGGATCACCCCTCCACTTT.

The rearrangement joins TRBV5-6 to TRBJ1-1, with D possibly TRBD1 on 6 matching bases. Trimming took 1 base from V and 3 from J, leaving 10 bases between them. The germline V gene encodes CDR1 SGHDT and CDR2 YYEEEE. CDR3 size: 14 residues. The CDR3 DNA is TGTGCCAGCAGCTTGACAGGGTACGACACTGAAGCTTTCTTT. This encodes CASSLTGYDTEAFF.

The rearrangement uses TRBV5-1 and TRBJ1-1; D is undetermined. This CDR3 has 14 amino acids. The V gene lost 0 bases and the J gene lost 0 bases, with 6 bases spanning the gap. The germline V gene encodes CDR1 SGHRS and CDR2 YFSETQ. The CDR3 sequence: CASSLASMNTEAFF. In nucleotides, the CDR3 is TGCGCCAGCAGCTTGGCGTCTATGAACACTGAAGCTTTCTTT.

This chain joins TRBV11-2 and TRBJ1-4; perhaps TRBD1 as D (5 bases). Per germline, CDR1 SGHAT and CDR2 FQNNGV. Trimming removed 5 bases at V and 5 bases at J, with 12 bases between. CDR3 length equals 14 residues. This CDR3 is CASSNWGGNEKLFF. CDR3 DNA: TGTGCCAGCAGCAACTGGGGGGGGAATGAAAAACTGTTTTTT.

The V and J genes are TRBV29-1 and TRBJ1-1; D is ambiguous. V lost 3 bases and J 1 base, leaving 6 bases between the germline ends. Germline CDR1 is SQVTM and CDR2 is ANQGSEA. The CDR3 contains 12 residues. The CDR3 DNA reads TGCAGCGTTGAGGAGAAGAACACTGAAGCTTTCTTT. It is translated as CSVEEKNTEAFF.

The chain is built from TRBV4-3 and TRBJ2-3, with D perhaps TRBD2 (7 bases). The length of the CDR3 is 16 residues. Germline V CDR1 and CDR2: LGHNA, YSLEER. The V end lost 5 bases, the J end lost 2 bases, and 17 bases lay between the germline ends. CDR3: CASSSRRGGVTDTQYF. CDR3 in DNA: TGCGCCAGCAGCTCCCGAAGGGGGGGGGTCACAGATACGCAGTATTTT.

The chain couples TRBV7-6 to TRBJ1-4; no clear D gene. CDR1 is SGHVS and CDR2 is FNYEAQ in the germline V gene. The CDR3 is 14 residues long. Trimming took off 6 bases at V and 8 bases at J, with 16 bases between the two ends. Here the CDR3 reads CASSPGWPEEKLFF. CDR3 bases: TGTGCCAGCAGTCCTGGCTGGCCTGAAGAAAAACTGTTTTTT.

V gene TRBV5-4 combines with J gene TRBJ2-5, with 8 bases fitting TRBD2. Germline CDR1 is SGHNT and CDR2 is YYREEE (reference sequence). CDR3 length equals 14 residues. V dropped 3 bases and J dropped 3; count of bases not matched to a gene: 4. CDR3 protein: CASSSPLAEETQYF. CDR3 coding DNA: TGTGCCAGCAGCTCACCACTAGCGGAAGAGACCCAGTACTTC.

The V and J genes are TRBV7-8 and TRBJ1-5; 7 bases are a match to TRBD1. V lost 4 bases, J lost 3 bases, and 6 bases stayed unmatched. Germline CDR1 and CDR2: SGHVS and FQNEAQ. The CDR3 covers 15 residues. CDR3 residues: CASSSNRGLNQPQHF. The CDR3 nucleotides read TGTGCCAGCAGCTCCAACAGGGGCCTCAATCAGCCCCAGCATTTT.

The chain combines TRBV6-5 with TRBJ1-2, with 8 nucleotides matching TRBD1. From germline, CDR1 is MNHEY and CDR2 SVGAGI. The CDR3 covers 15 residues. V trimming: 6 bases; J trimming: 4 bases; junction bases outside the gene matches: 10. CDR3 coding DNA: TGTGCCAGCAGCCGACTCCAGGGGGCGGGCTATGGCTACACCTTC. Amino acids: CASSRLQGAGYGYTF.

The chain combines TRBV2 with TRBJ2-7; 7 bases are shared with TRBD1. Germline trimming cut 7 bases from V and 0 bases from J; bases unmatched to any gene: 3. Germline V CDR1 and CDR2: SNHLY, FYNNEI. The CDR3 is 13 residues long. The CDR3 DNA is TGTGCCAGCACCGGGACAGACTCCTACGAGCAGTACTTC. Residues: CASTGTDSYEQYF. Drawing the rest from reference TRBV2 and TRBJ2-7, the complete variable domain is EPEVTQTPSHQVTQMGQEVILRCVPISNHLYFYWYRQILGQKVEFLVSFYNNEISEKSEIFDDQFSVERPDGSNFTLKIRSTKLEDSAMYFCASTGTDSYEQYFGPGTRLTVT.

The V gene is TRBV6-5, the J gene TRBJ1-4, with 7 bases aligning to TRBD1. Germline CDR1 reads MNHEY; CDR2 reads SVGAGI. J lost 2 bases, V lost 6 bases, and 6 bases had no gene match. The CDR3 has 15 amino acids. CDR3 bases: TGTGCCAGCAGACCACCGGGACAGACTAATGAAAAACTGTTTTTT. Its protein product is CASRPPGQTNEKLFF.

This clone was observed once. The V call is TRBV30, the J call TRBJ2-2, with 8 bases aligning to TRBD2. The trim removed 2 bases at V and 9 bases at J, leaving 17 bases unmatched. Germline CDR1 reads GTSNPN; CDR2 reads SVGIG (reference sequence). CDR3 length: 17 amino acids. As DNA, the CDR3 is TGTGCCTGGAGTCCCACTGGTCTAGCGGGCCTCGGGCGGGAGCTGTTTTTT. This encodes CAWSPTGLAGLGRELFF.

The chain carries TRBV6-1 and TRBJ1-5; D gene unclear. Germline V lookup: CDR1 MNHNS, CDR2 SASEGT. The CDR3 runs to 15 residues. The ends were cut back, 1 base at V and 0 bases at J, with 7 bases in the middle. This CDR3 is CASSEGGDSNQPQHF. CDR3 DNA sequence: TGTGCCAGCAGTGAAGGTGGAGATAGCAATCAGCCCCAGCATTTT.

The rearrangement links TRBV30 to TRBJ2-3; the match to TRBD2 covers 12 bases. V shed 3 bases, J shed 2 bases, and the junction held 3 bases outside the gene matches. This CDR3 contains 15 residues. From germline, CDR1 is GTSNPN and CDR2 SVGIG (reference sequence). The CDR3 DNA is TGTGCCTGGAGGCGACTAGCGGGAGACACAGATACGCAGTATTTT. As protein: CAWRRLAGDTDTQYF.

This chain connects TRBV27 to TRBJ1-5; a weak D match, TRBD1 (5 bases). The CDR3 is 16 residues long. CDR1 is MNHEY, CDR2 SMNVEV, per germline (reference sequence). V lost 6 bases and J 6 bases, leaving 21 bases between the germline ends. DNA of the CDR3: TGTGCCAGCAGCCTAGGACCAGGGCGGTACGGTCAGCCCCAGCATTTT. It translates to CASSLGPGRYGQPQHF.

The CDR3 region has the DNA TGTGCCAGCAGCTTACTTAGGTCCGGCAGGGGAGAAGAGACCCAGTACTTC. Residues: CASSLLRSGRGEETQYF. V gene TRBV7-6 combines with J gene TRBJ2-5, with D maybe TRBD1 (6 bases). The germline V gene encodes CDR1 SGHVS and CDR2 FNYEAQ. The CDR3 runs to 17 residues. The V gene lost 2 bases and the J gene lost 3 bases, with 19 bases spanning the gap.